These T cell receptor beta chains were read from a single sample in a study of T-cell memory formation after mild COVID-19. TCRdb analysed the 5' RACE reads with MiXCR anew, one entry per CDR3 protein. The sample comprises about 610,000 distinct CDR3 sequences, 15% to 20% of which are singletons, and roughly 8.2% rests with the top ten. Sequencing was performed on PBMCs or a T cell subset sorted from them (not recorded which). These receptors came from an adult woman who had mild COVID-19 (a few samples of this study predate the infection). Cell type and time point are not known. The CDR3 runs from the conserved cysteine through the conserved F or W. The order of the fields is V gene, J gene, D gene, CDR3 length, CDR3 protein. The D gene is left open where the match is weak.

V: TRBV5-1
J: TRBJ2-7
D: TRBD1
length: 17
CDR3: CASSLDTGTGNLLRQYF

V: TRBV5-1
J: TRBJ1-2
D: NA
length: 14
CDR3: CASSPPVAGTGYTF

V: TRBV7-9
J: TRBJ2-1
D: NA
length: 11
CDR3: CASSSRLAQFF

V: TRBV7-2
J: TRBJ2-5
D: NA
length: 17
CDR3: CASSLSPLSTGQETQYF

V: TRBV30
J: TRBJ1-2
D: NA
length: 13
CDR3: CAWGKKGIEGYTF

V: TRBV2
J: TRBJ2-7
D: NA
length: 14
CDR3: CASSELTGFYEQYF

V: TRBV7-2
J: TRBJ2-5
D: TRBD2
length: 16
CDR3: CASSERRLAGAETQYF

V: TRBV9
J: TRBJ2-4
D: NA
length: 14
CDR3: CASSADSQGDIQYF

V: TRBV29-1
J: TRBJ2-1
D: NA
length: 10
CDR3: CSFYLNEQFF

V: TRBV27
J: TRBJ1-6
D: TRBD1
length: 15
CDR3: CASSSGTGGGSHLHF

V: TRBV4-3
J: TRBJ2-3
D: NA
length: 14
CDR3: CASSQESYTDTQYF

V: TRBV7-3
J: TRBJ1-2
D: NA
length: 16
CDR3: CASSPQDKARSYGYTF

V: TRBV4-2
J: TRBJ2-3
D: TRBD2
length: 15
CDR3: CASSQDSGGTDTQYF

V: TRBV24-1
J: TRBJ2-2
D: NA
length: 18
CDR3: CATSDPLSATTNTGELFF

V: TRBV12-3/TRBV12-4
J: TRBJ2-1
D: NA
length: 17
CDR3: CASSLARRVSSYNEQFF

V: TRBV9
J: TRBJ2-7
D: TRBD2
length: 15
CDR3: CASSEGLAGAYEQYF

V: TRBV7-2
J: TRBJ1-5
D: TRBD1
length: 17
CDR3: CASSSRTGGLGNQPQHF

V: TRBV20-1
J: TRBJ1-5
D: NA
length: 18
CDR3: CSARGIQDGGRGNQPQHF

V: TRBV12-3/TRBV12-4
J: TRBJ1-3
D: NA
length: 16
CDR3: CASSLLAPSSGNTIYF

V: TRBV7-9
J: TRBJ2-7
D: NA
length: 13
CDR3: CASSSGLTYEQYF

V: TRBV7-3
J: TRBJ2-5
D: NA
length: 13
CDR3: CASAGARGETQYF

V: TRBV11-3
J: TRBJ2-3
D: TRBD2
length: 18
CDR3: CASSLPQGLAGEADTQYF

V: TRBV9
J: TRBJ2-7
D: NA
length: 14
CDR3: CASTQGQSSYEQYF

V: TRBV7-2
J: TRBJ1-3
D: NA
length: 16
CDR3: CASSLVLVSSGNTIYF

V: TRBV20-1
J: TRBJ2-2
D: NA
length: 16
CDR3: CSARLEGGANTGELFF

V: TRBV12-3/TRBV12-4
J: TRBJ1-2
D: NA
length: 15
CDR3: CASSSGPGRWYGYTF

V: TRBV24-1
J: TRBJ2-5
D: NA
length: 14
CDR3: CATSESGRGETQYF

V: TRBV29-1
J: TRBJ2-2
D: NA
length: 12
CDR3: CSVRTPSGELFF

V: TRBV6-2/TRBV6-3
J: TRBJ1-2
D: NA
length: 15
CDR3: CASSPYREGDYGYTF

V: TRBV6-5
J: TRBJ2-1
D: TRBD1
length: 13
CDR3: CAIGQGFNNEQFF

V: TRBV28
J: TRBJ2-3
D: NA
length: 13
CDR3: CASSGADRDTQYF

V: TRBV20-1
J: TRBJ2-3
D: NA
length: 14
CDR3: CSERPAASTDTQYF

V: TRBV18
J: TRBJ1-1
D: NA
length: 15
CDR3: CASSPYREMNTEAFF

V: TRBV6-5
J: TRBJ1-1
D: NA
length: 16
CDR3: CATRAGWGRVDTEAFF

V: TRBV9
J: TRBJ2-3
D: TRBD2
length: 19
CDR3: CASSAPRIRTSGRTDTQYF

V: TRBV29-1
J: TRBJ2-5
D: NA
length: 14
CDR3: CSVETGIGEETQYF

V: TRBV7-9
J: TRBJ2-5
D: NA
length: 13
CDR3: CASSSPMGETQYF

V: TRBV12-3/TRBV12-4
J: TRBJ1-3
D: NA
length: 14
CDR3: CASSTAYSGNTIYF

V: TRBV6-1
J: TRBJ1-2
D: NA
length: 17
CDR3: CASTPARQGYQDYGYTF

V: TRBV11-2
J: TRBJ2-3
D: NA
length: 14
CDR3: CASSLASLTDTQYF

V: TRBV6-1
J: TRBJ1-2
D: TRBD1
length: 13
CDR3: CASSHTGVAGYTF

V: TRBV6-5
J: TRBJ2-3
D: TRBD1
length: 15
CDR3: CASTTTGTLSGTQYF

V: TRBV24-1
J: TRBJ2-1
D: TRBD2
length: 16
CDR3: CATSDPGLAGGDEQFF

V: TRBV7-2
J: TRBJ1-2
D: NA
length: 15
CDR3: CASSLPLWGGYGYTF

V: TRBV13
J: TRBJ1-2
D: TRBD1
length: 16
CDR3: CASTPPRDRADYGYTF

V: TRBV7-9
J: TRBJ2-7
D: TRBD1
length: 15
CDR3: CASSSRTGEPYEQYF

V: TRBV7-6
J: TRBJ2-1
D: NA
length: 13
CDR3: CASSLISSNEQFF

V: TRBV5-1
J: TRBJ2-3
D: TRBD1
length: 16
CDR3: CASSLGQGVAADTQYF

V: TRBV11-2
J: TRBJ2-1
D: NA
length: 14
CDR3: CASMGRAGKNEQFF